The text below deals with one TCR beta chain. The target antigen is unknown. This entry belongs to a study of T cell responses to AZD1222 COVID-19 vaccine. Study observations and caveats: Baseline seropositivity characterized only a handful of AZD1222 recipients.

V was trimmed by 8 bases and J by 8 bases, leaving 9 bases between them. CDR1 is MNHEY, CDR2 SVGAGI, per germline. This CDR3 is built from 11 residues. Only in-frame clones appear in the TCRdb table, and some are missing; sequencing was by immunoSEQ multiplex PCR. This sample has about 110,000 clones, with roughly 90% found just once. The chain is built from TRBV6-5 and TRBJ2-2; D call uncertain. This TCR was recovered from an adult who received the AZD1222 COVID-19 vaccine. The specimen comprised peripheral blood, sampled 28 days after the second AZD1222 dose. Here the CDR3 reads CASGDWGELFF. The CDR3 region has the DNA TGTGCCAGCGGGGATTGGGGGGAGCTGTTTTTT.